This passage covers 20 T cell receptor beta chains from one sample sequenced in a study of blood T cell repertoires in COVID-19. TCRdb keeps only in-frame clones here, not all; method: immunoSEQ multiplex PCR. The data contain nearly 80,000 clones, 90% of them singletons. Source material: peripheral blood. The source of these receptors is an elderly woman with acute or convalescent COVID-19.

The genes are TRBV6-1 and TRBJ1-6; D ambiguous. Trimming cost V 2 bases and J 9 bases, with 14 bases left between them. Germline CDR1 reads MNHNS; CDR2 reads SASEGT. The CDR3 is made up of 15 amino acids. This CDR3 reads CASSETFGGSSPLHF. The CDR3 DNA follows: TGTGCCAGCAGTGAAACCTTCGGAGGAAGTTCACCCCTCCACTTT.

The chain has TRBV29-1 and TRBJ1-1; a weak D match, TRBD1 (5 bases). Trimming removed 3 bases at V and 2 bases at J, with 10 bases between. CDR3 length equals 13 residues. The V gene's germline CDR1 is SQVTM and CDR2 ANQGSEA. The CDR3 sequence: CSVEMGLNTEAFF. CDR3 nucleotides: TGCAGCGTTGAGATGGGGCTCAACACTGAAGCTTTCTTT.

The V gene is TRBV19, the J gene TRBJ2-3; D not resolved. The CDR3 has 13 residues. V was cut by 6 bases and J by 8 bases, with 15 bases left in between. Germline V gene data show CDR1 as LNHDA and CDR2 as SQIVND (reference sequence). CDR3 protein: CASRQQKFGTQYF. CDR3 nucleotide sequence: TGTGCCAGTAGGCAACAGAAATTTGGTACGCAGTATTTT.

The chain recombines TRBV7-2 with TRBJ1-1, with D perhaps TRBD1 (6 bases). The CDR3 sequence is 15 residues long. V lost 5 bases and J 7 bases, leaving 20 bases between the germline ends. CDR1 is SGHTA, CDR2 FQGNSA, per germline. The CDR3 loop reads CASSPHGRGAFEAFF. The CDR3 coding sequence is TGTGCCAGCAGCCCGCATGGGAGGGGGGCTTTTGAAGCTTTCTTT.

The J gene is TRBJ2-3, the V gene TRBV19, with D possibly being TRBD2 (5 bases). Germline loops: CDR1 LNHDA, CDR2 SQIVND (reference sequence). Trimming removed 7 bases from V and 2 bases from J, with 13 bases in between. The CDR3 runs to 14 residues. In DNA, the CDR3 is TGTGCCAGTACCGCGGGTGTAGCCACAGATACGCAGTATTTT. Encoded protein: CASTAGVATDTQYF.

The chain uses TRBV27 and TRBJ1-3, with TRBD1 matching 7 bases. With V trimmed by 7 bases and J by 7 bases, 10 bases remained unmatched. The length of the CDR3 is 14 residues. Germline V gene lookup returns CDR1 MNHEY and CDR2 SMNVEV (reference sequence). CDR3 residues: CASKDRESANTIYF. The CDR3 DNA follows: TGTGCCAGCAAAGACAGGGAGTCTGCGAACACCATATATTTT.

The chain recombines TRBV7-3 with TRBJ1-4; possibly TRBD1 for D (5 bases). Trimming took off 1 base at V and 7 bases at J, with 10 bases between the two ends. The CDR3 contains 14 residues. Germline CDR1 and CDR2: SGHTA and FQGTGA. The CDR3 nucleotides are TGTGCCAGCAGCTTAATAGGGGTAGGTGAAAAACTGTTTTTT. It encodes CASSLIGVGEKLFF.

This clone was found a few times. V gene TRBV4-1 combines with J gene TRBJ2-1; D is perhaps TRBD2 (5 bases). Deletions cut 7 bases from V and 4 bases from J, with 17 bases between. The germline V gene has CDR1 MGHRA and CDR2 YSYEKL. The length of the CDR3 is 15 residues. As DNA, the CDR3 is TGCGCCAGCAAGAACTCAGCGGCGCGATACAATGAGCAGTTCTTC. Protein sequence: CASKNSAARYNEQFF.

This clone showed up just a few times. V gene TRBV7-9 combines with J gene TRBJ2-2; 11 bases map to TRBD2. Germline CDR1 reads SEHNR; CDR2 reads FQNEAQ (reference sequence). The CDR3 has 18 amino acids. V lost 5 bases, J lost 4 bases, and 12 bases stayed unmatched. CDR3 DNA sequence: TGTGCCAGCAGCCCCCACCTCGGACTAGCGGGTGCCACCGGGGAGCTGTTTTTT. Amino acids: CASSPHLGLAGATGELFF.

This clone came up once. The genes are TRBV4-1 and TRBJ1-2, with D uncertain. Germline CDR1 reads MGHRA; CDR2 reads YSYEKL. V was trimmed by 1 base and J by 4 bases, leaving 10 bases between them. The CDR3 contains 14 residues. The CDR3 coding sequence is TGCGCCAGCAGCCAAGGCGACCAGGTCTATGGCTACACCTTC. Translation: CASSQGDQVYGYTF.

The chain couples TRBV6-1 to TRBJ2-1; 7 bases line up with TRBD1. From germline, CDR1 is MNHNS and CDR2 SASEGT. Unmatched junction bases numbered 9, after V lost 0 bases and J lost 16 bases. This CDR3 contains 13 residues. The CDR3 DNA reads as TGTGCCAGCAGTGAAGCTGCGCAGGGGGTAGGTTTCTTC. Protein product: CASSEAAQGVGFF.

V and J are TRBV6-6 and TRBJ1-5, with 8 bases identical to TRBD1. Trimming at V came to 6 bases and at J to 9 bases, leaving 4 bases not matched to a gene. Per germline, CDR1 MNHNY and CDR2 SVGAGI (reference sequence). This CDR3 comprises 12 residues. This CDR3 reads CASSAGTGPQHF. CDR3 in DNA: TGTGCCAGCAGCGCGGGGACAGGGCCCCAGCATTTT.

The chain couples TRBV4-2 to TRBJ2-1, with 7 bases fitting TRBD1. Germline CDR1 is LGHNA and CDR2 is YNFKEQ. There are 15 residues in the CDR3. The ends lost 4 bases at V and 4 bases at J; junction bases unmatched: 7. CDR3 DNA sequence: TGTGCCAGCAGCCTCCGGACAGGCGGTTACAATGAGCAGTTCTTC. This gives the protein CASSLRTGGYNEQFF.

The rearrangement links TRBV19 to TRBJ2-5; 8 bases are shared with TRBD1. The germline CDR1 and CDR2 sequences are LNHDA and SQIVND (reference sequence). This CDR3 has 15 residues. After removal of 5 bases from V and 4 bases from J, the junction contained 9 bases not matched to a gene. CDR3: CASSPRGQGGETQYF. The CDR3, as DNA: TGTGCCAGTAGTCCTCGAGGACAGGGTGGAGAGACCCAGTACTTC.

This clone was seen only once. V gene TRBV12-5 combines with J gene TRBJ2-1, with 10 positions matching TRBD2. Germline loops: CDR1 LGHNT, CDR2 FRNRAP. The ends lost 6 bases at V and 5 bases at J; junction bases unmatched: 7. This CDR3 has 15 residues. The CDR3 DNA reads as TGTGCTAGTGGAACTGGACTAGCGGCGAACAATGAGCAGTTCTTC. Its translation: CASGTGLAANNEQFF.

The chain joins TRBV19 to TRBJ2-7; D is perhaps TRBD1 (6 bases). The germline gives CDR1 LNHDA, CDR2 SQIVND (reference sequence). V shed 10 bases and J shed 1 base, with 14 bases lying between them. This CDR3 contains 13 residues. The CDR3 DNA sequence: TGTGCCACCCGCCGGGACAATTCCTACGAGCAGTACTTC. Translation gives CATRRDNSYEQYF.

The V and J genes are TRBV18 and TRBJ2-2; 7 bases are a match to TRBD2. J was trimmed by 6 bases and V by 5 bases; bases with no gene match: 6. CDR1 is KGHSH and CDR2 is LQKENI in the germline V gene. The CDR3 contains 14 residues. This CDR3 reads CASSSSGLAGELFF. The CDR3 region has the DNA TGTGCCAGCTCAAGTAGCGGGCTCGCCGGGGAGCTGTTTTTT.

The V gene is TRBV12-5, the J gene TRBJ2-5, with a weak D call TRBD1 (6 bases). CDR3 size: 12 residues. V dropped 10 bases and J dropped 5 bases, with 14 bases sitting between them. Looked up from germline, CDR1 is LGHNT and CDR2 is FRNRAP. The CDR3 is CATGQPGETQYF. The CDR3 DNA sequence: TGTGCTACAGGACAGCCGGGGGAGACCCAGTACTTC.

V and J are TRBV5-1 and TRBJ1-2, with 8 bases fitting TRBD1. This CDR3 has 14 residues. V dropped 0 bases and J dropped 4; count of bases not matched to a gene: 2. Germline V CDR1 and CDR2: SGHRS, YFSETQ. The DNA for the CDR3 is TGCGCCAGCAGCTTGGGGGACAGGTCCTATGGCTACACCTTC. It specifies CASSLGDRSYGYTF. Filled out from reference TRBV5-1 and TRBJ1-2, the complete variable domain reads KAGVTQTPRYLIKTRGQQVTLSCSPISGHRSVSWYQQTPGQGLQFLFEYFSETQRNKGNFPGRFSGRQFSNSRSEMNVSTLELGDSALYLCASSLGDRSYGYTFGSGTRLTVV.

The V gene is TRBV12-5, the J gene TRBJ2-5; D is perhaps TRBD2 (6 bases). The V gene's germline CDR1 is LGHNT and CDR2 FRNRAP. V was pared by 4 bases and J by 3 bases, with 12 bases between. The CDR3 totals 14 residues. CDR3 region: CASGSPGLEETQYF. The CDR3, as DNA: TGTGCTAGTGGTTCGCCGGGACTGGAAGAGACCCAGTACTTC.